This TCR beta chain came from a study of blood T cell repertoires in COVID-19. About the research overall: Acute-phase and convalescent COVID-19 samples originated in the United States, Italy and Spain. Sample material is recorded as cDNA or gDNA derived from T cells, B-cell-depleted T cells, or PBMCs.

CDR1 and CDR2 from the germline V gene are MNHEY and SMNVEV (reference sequence). Trimming at V came to 5 bases and at J to 5 bases, leaving 20 bases not matched to a gene. The CDR3 sequence is 19 residues long. The table came from immunoSEQ multiplex PCR; TCRdb's copy has only in-frame clones and leaves some out. The sample includes roughly 290,000 clones, around 81% of them seen just once. Sequencing input: peripheral blood. The chain recombines TRBV27 with TRBJ2-5, with TRBD2 matching 10 bases. The clonotype was recovered from a woman in her forties or fifties with active or convalescent COVID-19. CDR3 amino acids: CASSTSVTLLAGVLETQYF. CDR3 bases: TGTGCCAGCAGTACTTCCGTGACTCTGCTAGCGGGAGTCCTGGAGACCCAGTACTTC.